This TCR beta chain comes out of a study of Ad26.COV2.S vaccination and SARS-CoV-2 variants. This CDR3 has 17 residues. In germline, CDR1 is LNHDA, CDR2 SQIVND (reference sequence). The V end was cut by 1 base, the J end by 2 bases, with 17 bases between. Broader study findings: Considerable breadth of spike-specific CD8+ and CD4+ T cell responses has reportedly been documented following vaccination.

Points on this clone: What it recognizes is unknown.

Treatment: roughly 19 received Ad26.COV2.S at low or high dose, single or two shots; several received placebo; per-sample allocation not given. On day 63 after the first injection, vaccine and placebo recipients gave samples. Ad26 vector vaccine expressed Wuhan-strain SARS-CoV-2 spike. Produced via immunoSEQ multiplex PCR; TCRdb's table is partial and in-frame only. The sample lists 410,000 or so clones; approximately 92% were seen once. The chain couples TRBV19 to TRBJ1-1; D might be TRBD1 (6 bases). The clonotype originates from a person between 18 and 60 years old who received the Ad26.COV2.S COVID-19 vaccine or a placebo. The sample was peripheral blood, taken in a trial of Ad26.COV2.S vaccine versus placebo. The CDR3 sequence is CASSIGLDRLGNTEAFF. CDR3 nucleotide sequence: TGTGCCAGTAGTATAGGCTTGGACAGATTGGGCAACACTGAAGCTTTCTTT.